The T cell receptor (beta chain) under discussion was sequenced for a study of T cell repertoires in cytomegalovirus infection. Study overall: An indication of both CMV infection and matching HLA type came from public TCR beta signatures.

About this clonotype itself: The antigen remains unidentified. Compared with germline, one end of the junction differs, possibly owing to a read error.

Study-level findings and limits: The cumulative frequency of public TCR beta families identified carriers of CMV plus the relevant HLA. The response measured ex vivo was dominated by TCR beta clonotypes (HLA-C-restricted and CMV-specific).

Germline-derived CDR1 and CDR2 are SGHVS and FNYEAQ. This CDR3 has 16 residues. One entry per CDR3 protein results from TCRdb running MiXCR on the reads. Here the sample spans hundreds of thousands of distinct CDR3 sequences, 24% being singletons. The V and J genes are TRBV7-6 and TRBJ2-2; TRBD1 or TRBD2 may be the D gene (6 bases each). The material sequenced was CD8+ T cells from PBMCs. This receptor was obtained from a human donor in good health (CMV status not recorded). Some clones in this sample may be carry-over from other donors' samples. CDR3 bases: TGTGTCAGCAGCTCCGTAGGGGGGCGGAACACCGGGGAGCTGTTTTTT. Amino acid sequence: CVSSSVGGRNTGELFF.